The clone carrying this T cell receptor (beta chain) was observed once. This record belongs to a study of blood T cell repertoires in COVID-19. Across the study: Sites in the United States, Italy and Spain provided acute and convalescent COVID-19 samples.

The ends were cut back, 0 bases at V and 0 bases at J, with 11 bases in the middle. Germline assignment: CDR1 SGDLS and CDR2 YYNGEE. This CDR3 has 16 residues. Produced via immunoSEQ multiplex PCR; TCRdb's table is partial and in-frame only. Here the sample spans a few hundred thousand clones, approximately 80% being singletons. The gene calls are TRBV9 and TRBJ2-3; D remains unclear. Source material: peripheral blood. This receptor was taken from a woman aged 50 to 60 with acute or convalescent COVID-19. The CDR3: CASSVGPDSSTDTQYF. The CDR3 DNA sequence: TGTGCCAGCAGCGTAGGTCCAGATTCTAGCACAGATACGCAGTATTTT.